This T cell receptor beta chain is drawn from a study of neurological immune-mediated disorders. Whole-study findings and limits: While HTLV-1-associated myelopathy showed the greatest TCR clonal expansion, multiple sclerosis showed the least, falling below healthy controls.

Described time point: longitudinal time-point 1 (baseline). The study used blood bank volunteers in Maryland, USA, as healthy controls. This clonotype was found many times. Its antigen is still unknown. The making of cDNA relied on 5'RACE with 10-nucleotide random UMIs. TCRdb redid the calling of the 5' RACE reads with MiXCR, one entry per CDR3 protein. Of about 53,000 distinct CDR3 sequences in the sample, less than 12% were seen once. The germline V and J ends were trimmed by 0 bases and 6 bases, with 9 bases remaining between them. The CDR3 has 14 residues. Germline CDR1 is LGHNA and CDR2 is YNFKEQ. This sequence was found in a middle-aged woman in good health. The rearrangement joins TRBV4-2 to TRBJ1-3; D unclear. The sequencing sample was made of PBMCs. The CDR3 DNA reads TGTGCCAGCAGCCAAGAAAGCCGGGCAAACACCATATATTTT. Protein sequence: CASSQESRANTIYF.